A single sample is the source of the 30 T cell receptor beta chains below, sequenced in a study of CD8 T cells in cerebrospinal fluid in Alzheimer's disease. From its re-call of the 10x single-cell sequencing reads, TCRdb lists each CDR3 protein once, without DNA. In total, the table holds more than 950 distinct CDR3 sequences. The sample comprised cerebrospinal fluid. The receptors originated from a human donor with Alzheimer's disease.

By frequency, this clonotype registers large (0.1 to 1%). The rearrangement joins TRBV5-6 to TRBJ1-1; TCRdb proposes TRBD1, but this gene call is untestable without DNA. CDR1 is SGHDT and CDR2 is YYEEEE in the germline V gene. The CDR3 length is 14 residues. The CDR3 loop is CASSFGTVNTEAFF.

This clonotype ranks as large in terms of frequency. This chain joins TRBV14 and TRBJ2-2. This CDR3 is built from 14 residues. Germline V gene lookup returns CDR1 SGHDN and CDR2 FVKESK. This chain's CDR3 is CASSLYRSTGELFF.

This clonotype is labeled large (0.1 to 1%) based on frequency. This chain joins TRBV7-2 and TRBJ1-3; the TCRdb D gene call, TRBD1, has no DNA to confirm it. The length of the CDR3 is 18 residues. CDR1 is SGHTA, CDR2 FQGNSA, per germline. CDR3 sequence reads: CASSLGDGAGAVGNTIYF.

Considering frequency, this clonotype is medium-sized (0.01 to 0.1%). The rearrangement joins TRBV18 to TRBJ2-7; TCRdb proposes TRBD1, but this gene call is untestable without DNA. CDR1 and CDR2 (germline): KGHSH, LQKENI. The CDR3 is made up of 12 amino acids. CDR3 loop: CASSPDSYEQYF. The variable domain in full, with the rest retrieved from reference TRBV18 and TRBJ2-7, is NAGVMQNPRHLVRRRGQEARLRCSPMKGHSHVYWYRQLPEEGLKFMVYLQKENIIDESGMPKERFSAEFPKEGPSILRIQQVVRGDSAAYFCASSPDSYEQYFGPGTRLTVT.

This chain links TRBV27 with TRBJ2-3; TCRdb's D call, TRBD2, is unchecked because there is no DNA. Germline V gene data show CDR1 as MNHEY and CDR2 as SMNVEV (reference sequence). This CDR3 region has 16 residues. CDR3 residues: CASSFELAGGPDTQYF.

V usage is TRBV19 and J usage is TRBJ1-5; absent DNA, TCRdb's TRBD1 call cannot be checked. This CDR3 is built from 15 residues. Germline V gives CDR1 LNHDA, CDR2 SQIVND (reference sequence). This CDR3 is CASINLQVPHQPQHF.

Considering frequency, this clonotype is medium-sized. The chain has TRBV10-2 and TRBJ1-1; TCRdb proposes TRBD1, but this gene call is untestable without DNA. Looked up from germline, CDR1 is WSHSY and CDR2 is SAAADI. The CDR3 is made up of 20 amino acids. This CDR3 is CASSDSVGRRGLRGNTEAFF.

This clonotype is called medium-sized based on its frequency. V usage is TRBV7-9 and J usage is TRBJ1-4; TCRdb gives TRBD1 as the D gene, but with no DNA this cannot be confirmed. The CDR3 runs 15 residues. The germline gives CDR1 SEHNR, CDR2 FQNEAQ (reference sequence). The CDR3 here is CASSVSGVTNEKLFF.

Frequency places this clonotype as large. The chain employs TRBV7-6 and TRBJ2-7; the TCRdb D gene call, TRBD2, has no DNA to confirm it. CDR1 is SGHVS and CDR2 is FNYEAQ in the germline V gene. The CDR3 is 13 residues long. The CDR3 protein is CASSPGPNYEQYF.

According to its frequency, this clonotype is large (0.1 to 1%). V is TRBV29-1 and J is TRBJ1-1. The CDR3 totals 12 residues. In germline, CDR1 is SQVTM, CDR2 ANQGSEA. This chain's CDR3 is CSVARANTEAFF.

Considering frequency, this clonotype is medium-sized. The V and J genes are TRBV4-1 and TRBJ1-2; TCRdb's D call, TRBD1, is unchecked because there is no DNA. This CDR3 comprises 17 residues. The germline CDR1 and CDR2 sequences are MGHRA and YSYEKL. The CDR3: CASSLQWGDLSNYGYTF.

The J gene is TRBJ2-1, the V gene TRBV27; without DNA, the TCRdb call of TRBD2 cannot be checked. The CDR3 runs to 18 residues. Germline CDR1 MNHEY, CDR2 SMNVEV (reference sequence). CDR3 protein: CASSLIAGAPKEYNEQFF.

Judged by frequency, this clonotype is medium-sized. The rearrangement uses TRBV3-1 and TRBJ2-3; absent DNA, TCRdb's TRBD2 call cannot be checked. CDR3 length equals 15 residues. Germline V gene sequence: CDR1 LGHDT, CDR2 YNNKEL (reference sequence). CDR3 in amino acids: CASLAGTSGTDTQYF.

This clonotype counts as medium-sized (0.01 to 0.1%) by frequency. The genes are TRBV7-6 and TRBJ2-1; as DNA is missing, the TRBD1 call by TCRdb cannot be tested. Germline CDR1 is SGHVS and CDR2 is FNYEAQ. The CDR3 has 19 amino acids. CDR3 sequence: CASSLQHSNRVGYSNEQFF.

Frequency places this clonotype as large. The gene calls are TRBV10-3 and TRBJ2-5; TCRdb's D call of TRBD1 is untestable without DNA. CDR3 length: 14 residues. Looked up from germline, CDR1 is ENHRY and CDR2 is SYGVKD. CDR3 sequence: CAISDPGYQETQYF.

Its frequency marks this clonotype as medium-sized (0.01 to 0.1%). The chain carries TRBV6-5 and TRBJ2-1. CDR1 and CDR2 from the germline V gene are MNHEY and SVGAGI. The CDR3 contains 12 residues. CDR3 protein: CASSSGWNEQFF.

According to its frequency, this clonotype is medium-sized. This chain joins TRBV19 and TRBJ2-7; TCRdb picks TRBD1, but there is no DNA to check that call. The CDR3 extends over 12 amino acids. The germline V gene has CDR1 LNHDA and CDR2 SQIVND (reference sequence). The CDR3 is CASSHPRGEQYF. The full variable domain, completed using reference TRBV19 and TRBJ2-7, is DGGITQSPKYLFRKEGQNVTLSCEQNLNHDAMYWYRQDPGQGLRLIYYSQIVNDFQKGDIAEGYSVSREKKESFPLTVTSAQKNPTAFYLCASSHPRGEQYFGPGTRLTVT.

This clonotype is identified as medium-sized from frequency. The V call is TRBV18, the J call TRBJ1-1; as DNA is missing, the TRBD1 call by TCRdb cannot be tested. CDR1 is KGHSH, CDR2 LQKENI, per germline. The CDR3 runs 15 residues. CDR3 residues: CASSPWGEMNTEAFF.

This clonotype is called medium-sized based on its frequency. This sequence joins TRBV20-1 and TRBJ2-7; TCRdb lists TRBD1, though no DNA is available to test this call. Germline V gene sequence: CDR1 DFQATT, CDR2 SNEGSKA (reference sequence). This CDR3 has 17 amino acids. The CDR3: CSARGRNAGTGGREQYF.

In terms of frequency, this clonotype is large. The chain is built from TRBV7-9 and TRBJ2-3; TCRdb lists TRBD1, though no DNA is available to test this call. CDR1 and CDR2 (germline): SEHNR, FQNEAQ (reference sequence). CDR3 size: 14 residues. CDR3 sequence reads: CASSSRTEPDTQYF.

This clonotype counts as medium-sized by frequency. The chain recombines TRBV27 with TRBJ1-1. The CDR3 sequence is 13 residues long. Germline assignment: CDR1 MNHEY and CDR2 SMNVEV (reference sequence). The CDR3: CASSLSGTAEAFF.

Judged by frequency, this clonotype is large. The CDR3: CASRQGTANYGYTF. This chain links TRBV3-1 with TRBJ1-2. The CDR3 is 14 residues long. Germline lookup yields CDR1 LGHDT and CDR2 YNNKEL (reference sequence). Using reference TRBV3-1 and TRBJ1-2 for the parts outside the CDR3, the full variable domain is DTAVSQTPKYLVTQMGNDKSIKCEQNLGHDTMYWYKQDSKKFLKIMFSYNNKELIINETVPNRFSPKSPDKAHLNLHINSLELGDSAVYFCASRQGTANYGYTFGSGTRLTVV.

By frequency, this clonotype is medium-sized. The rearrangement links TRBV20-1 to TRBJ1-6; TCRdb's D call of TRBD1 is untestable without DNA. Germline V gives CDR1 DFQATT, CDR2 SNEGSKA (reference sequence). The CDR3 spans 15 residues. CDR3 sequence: CSARNRQGSFSPLHF.

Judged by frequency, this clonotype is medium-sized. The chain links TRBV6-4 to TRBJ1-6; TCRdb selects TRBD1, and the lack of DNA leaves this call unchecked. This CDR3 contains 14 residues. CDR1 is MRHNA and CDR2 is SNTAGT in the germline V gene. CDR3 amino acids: CASSDGQYNSPLHF.

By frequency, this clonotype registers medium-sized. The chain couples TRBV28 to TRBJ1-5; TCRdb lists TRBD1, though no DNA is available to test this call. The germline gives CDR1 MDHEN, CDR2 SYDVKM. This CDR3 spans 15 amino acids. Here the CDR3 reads CASRTGTGGRQPQHF.

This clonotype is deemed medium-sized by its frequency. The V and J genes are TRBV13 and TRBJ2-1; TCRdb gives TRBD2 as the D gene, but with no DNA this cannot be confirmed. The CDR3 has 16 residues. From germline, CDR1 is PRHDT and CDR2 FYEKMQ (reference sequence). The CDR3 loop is CASSIGTSGSRNEQFF. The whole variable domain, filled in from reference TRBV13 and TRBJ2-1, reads AAGVIQSPRHLIKEKRETATLKCYPIPRHDTVYWYQQGPGQDPQFLISFYEKMQSDKGSIPDRFSAQQFSDYHSELNMSSLELGDSALYFCASSIGTSGSRNEQFFGPGTRLTVL.

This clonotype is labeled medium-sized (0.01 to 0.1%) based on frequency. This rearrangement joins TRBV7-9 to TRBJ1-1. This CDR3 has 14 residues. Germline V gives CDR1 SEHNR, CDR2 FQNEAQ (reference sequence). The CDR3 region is CASSLGGEGTEAFF.

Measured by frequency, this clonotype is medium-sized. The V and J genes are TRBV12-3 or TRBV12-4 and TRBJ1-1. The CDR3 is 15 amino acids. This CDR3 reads CASSLAPGLNTEAFF.

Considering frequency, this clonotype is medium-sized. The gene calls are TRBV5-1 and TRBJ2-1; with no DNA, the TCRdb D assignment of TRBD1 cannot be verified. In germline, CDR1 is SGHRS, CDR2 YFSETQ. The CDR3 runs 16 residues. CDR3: CASSSPGTGGSVEQFF.

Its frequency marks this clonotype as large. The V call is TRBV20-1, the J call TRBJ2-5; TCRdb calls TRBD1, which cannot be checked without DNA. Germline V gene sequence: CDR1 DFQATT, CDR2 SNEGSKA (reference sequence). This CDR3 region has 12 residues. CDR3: CSAAPGAETQYF.